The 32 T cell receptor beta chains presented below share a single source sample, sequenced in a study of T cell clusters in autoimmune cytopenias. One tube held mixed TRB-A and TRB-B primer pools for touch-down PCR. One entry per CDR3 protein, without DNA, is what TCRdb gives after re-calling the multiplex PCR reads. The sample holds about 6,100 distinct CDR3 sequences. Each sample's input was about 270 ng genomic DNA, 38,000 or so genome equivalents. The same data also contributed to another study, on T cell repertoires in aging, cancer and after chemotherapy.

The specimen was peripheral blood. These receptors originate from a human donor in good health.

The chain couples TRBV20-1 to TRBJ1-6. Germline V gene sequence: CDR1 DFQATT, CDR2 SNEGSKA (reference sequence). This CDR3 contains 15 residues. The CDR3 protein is CSARGDSHSTSPLHF.

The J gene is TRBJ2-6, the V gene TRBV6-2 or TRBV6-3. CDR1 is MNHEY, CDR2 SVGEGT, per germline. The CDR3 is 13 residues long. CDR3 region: CASRGSGANVLTF.

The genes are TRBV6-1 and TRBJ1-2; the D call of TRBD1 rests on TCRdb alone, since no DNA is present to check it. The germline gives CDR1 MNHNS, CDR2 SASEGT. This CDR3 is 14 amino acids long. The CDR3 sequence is CASSLGTGPYGYTF.

The CDR3 loop is CASSGGQGYDEQFF. The chain carries TRBV6-1 and TRBJ2-1; no DNA is available, so the TRBD1 call from TCRdb remains unchecked. Germline lookup yields CDR1 MNHNS and CDR2 SASEGT. The CDR3 contains 14 residues.

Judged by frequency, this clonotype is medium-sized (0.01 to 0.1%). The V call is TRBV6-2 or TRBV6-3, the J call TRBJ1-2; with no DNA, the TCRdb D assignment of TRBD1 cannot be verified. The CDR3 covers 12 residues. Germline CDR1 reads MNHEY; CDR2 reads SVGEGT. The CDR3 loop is CASKWIGDGYTF.

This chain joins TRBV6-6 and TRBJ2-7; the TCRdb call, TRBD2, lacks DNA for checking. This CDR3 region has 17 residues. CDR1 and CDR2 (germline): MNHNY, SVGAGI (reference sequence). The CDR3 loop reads CASSYSLAGGSSYEQYF.

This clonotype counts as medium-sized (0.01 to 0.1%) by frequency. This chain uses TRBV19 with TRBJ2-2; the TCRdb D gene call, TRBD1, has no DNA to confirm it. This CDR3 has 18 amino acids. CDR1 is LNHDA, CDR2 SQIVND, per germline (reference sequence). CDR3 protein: CASSRRSAGTVNTGELFF.

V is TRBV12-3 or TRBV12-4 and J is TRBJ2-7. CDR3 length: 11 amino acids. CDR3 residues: CASSFGYEQYF.

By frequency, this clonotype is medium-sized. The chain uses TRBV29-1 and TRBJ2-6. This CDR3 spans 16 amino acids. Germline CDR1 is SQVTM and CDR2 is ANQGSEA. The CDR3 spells CSVESPAYSGANVLTF. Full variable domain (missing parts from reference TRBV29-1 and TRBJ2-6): SAVISQKPSRDICQRGTSLTIQCQVDSQVTMMFWYRQQPGQSLTLIATANQGSEATYESGFVIDKFPISRPNLTFSTLTVSNMSPEDSSIYLCSVESPAYSGANVLTFGAGSRLTVL.

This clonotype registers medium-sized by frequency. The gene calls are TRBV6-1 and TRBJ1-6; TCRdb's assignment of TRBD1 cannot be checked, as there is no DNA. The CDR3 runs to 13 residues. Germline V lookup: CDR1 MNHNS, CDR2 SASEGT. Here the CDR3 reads CASRALMGSPLHF.

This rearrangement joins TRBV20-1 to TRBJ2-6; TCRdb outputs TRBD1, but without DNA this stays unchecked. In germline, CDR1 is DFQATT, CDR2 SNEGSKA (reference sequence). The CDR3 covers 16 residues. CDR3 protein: CSAGDRGRSGANVLTF.

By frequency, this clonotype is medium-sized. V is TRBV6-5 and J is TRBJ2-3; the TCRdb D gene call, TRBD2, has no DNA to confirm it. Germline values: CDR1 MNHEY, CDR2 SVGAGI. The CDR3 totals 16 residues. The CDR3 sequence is CASSPLAGGRTDTQYF.

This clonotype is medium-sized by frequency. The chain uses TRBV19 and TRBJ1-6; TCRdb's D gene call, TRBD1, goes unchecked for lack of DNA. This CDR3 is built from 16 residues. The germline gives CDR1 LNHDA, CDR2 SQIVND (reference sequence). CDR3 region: CASSIEWTANNSPLHF. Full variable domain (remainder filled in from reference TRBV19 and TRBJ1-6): DGGITQSPKYLFRKEGQNVTLSCEQNLNHDAMYWYRQDPGQGLRLIYYSQIVNDFQKGDIAEGYSVSREKKESFPLTVTSAQKNPTAFYLCASSIEWTANNSPLHFGNGTRLTVT.

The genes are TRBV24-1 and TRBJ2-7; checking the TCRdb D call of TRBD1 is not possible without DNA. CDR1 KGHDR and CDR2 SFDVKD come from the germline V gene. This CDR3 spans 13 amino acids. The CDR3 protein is CATSDTGAYEQYF.

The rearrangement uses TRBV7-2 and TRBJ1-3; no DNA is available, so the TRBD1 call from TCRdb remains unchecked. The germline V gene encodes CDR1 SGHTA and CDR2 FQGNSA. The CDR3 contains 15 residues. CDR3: CASSFPGASGNTIYF.

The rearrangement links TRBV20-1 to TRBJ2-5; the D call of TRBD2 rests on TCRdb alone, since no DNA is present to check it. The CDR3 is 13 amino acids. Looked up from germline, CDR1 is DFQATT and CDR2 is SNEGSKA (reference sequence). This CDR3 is CSASLDRGETQYF.

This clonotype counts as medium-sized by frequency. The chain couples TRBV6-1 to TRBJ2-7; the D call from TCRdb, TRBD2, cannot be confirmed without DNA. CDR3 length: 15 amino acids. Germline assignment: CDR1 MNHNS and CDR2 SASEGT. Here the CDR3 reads CASLMRATNLHEQYF.

The CDR3 is CASSTPGTGSDYGYTF. The chain uses TRBV6-5 and TRBJ1-2; TCRdb names TRBD1, which stays unverified in the absence of DNA. The CDR3 consists of 16 residues. Germline values: CDR1 MNHEY, CDR2 SVGAGI.

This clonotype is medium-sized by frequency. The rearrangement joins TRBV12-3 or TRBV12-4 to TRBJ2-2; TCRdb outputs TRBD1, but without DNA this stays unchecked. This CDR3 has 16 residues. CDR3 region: CASSFEGPENTGELFF.

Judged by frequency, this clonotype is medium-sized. The CDR3 sequence is CASSRESGTGKNEQFF. The V and J genes are TRBV18 and TRBJ2-1; with no DNA, the TCRdb D assignment of TRBD1 cannot be verified. The CDR3 consists of 16 residues. Germline V gene lookup returns CDR1 KGHSH and CDR2 LQKENI.

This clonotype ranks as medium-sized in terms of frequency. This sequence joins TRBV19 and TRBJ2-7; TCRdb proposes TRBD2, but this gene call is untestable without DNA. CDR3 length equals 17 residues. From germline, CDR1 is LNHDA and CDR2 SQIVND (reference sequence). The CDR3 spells CASRSAGGGNKAYEQYF.

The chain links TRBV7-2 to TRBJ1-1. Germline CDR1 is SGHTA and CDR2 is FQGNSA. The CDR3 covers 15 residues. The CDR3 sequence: CASSLQFGVNTEAFF.

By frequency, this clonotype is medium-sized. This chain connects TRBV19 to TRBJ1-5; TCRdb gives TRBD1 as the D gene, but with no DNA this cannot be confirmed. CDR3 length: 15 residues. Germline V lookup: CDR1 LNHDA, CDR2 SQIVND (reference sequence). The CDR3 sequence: CASSPTGYRNQPQHF.

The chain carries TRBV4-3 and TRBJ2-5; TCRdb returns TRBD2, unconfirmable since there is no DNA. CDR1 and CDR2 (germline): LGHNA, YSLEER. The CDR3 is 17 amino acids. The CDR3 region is CASSQDLAAGGRETQYF.

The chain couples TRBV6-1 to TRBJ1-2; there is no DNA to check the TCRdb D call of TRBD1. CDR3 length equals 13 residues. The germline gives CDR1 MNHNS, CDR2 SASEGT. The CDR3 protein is CASSDWTGPGYTF.

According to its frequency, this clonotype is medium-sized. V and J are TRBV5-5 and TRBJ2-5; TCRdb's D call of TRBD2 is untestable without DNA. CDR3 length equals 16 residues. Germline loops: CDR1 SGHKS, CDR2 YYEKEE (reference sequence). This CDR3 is CASSLELAGGRETQYF. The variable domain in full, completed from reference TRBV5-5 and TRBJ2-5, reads DAGVTQSPTHLIKTRGQQVTLRCSPISGHKSVSWYQQVLGQGPQFIFQYYEKEERGRGNFPDRFSARQFPNYSSELNVNALLLGDSALYLCASSLELAGGRETQYFGPGTRLLVL.

CDR3 amino acids: CASSPQTGITGELFF. The chain has TRBV5-4 and TRBJ2-2; TCRdb picks TRBD1, but there is no DNA to check that call. Per the germline V gene, CDR1 is SGHNT and CDR2 is YYREEE (reference sequence). CDR3 length: 15 amino acids.

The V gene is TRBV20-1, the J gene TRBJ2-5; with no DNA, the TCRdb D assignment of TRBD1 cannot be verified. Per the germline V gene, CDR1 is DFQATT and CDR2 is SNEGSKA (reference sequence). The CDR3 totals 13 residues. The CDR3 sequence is CSLSPRGRETQYF.

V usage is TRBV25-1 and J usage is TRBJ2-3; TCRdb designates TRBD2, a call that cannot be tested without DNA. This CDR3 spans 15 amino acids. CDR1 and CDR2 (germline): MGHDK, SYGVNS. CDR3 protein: CASSALAIGPDTQYF.

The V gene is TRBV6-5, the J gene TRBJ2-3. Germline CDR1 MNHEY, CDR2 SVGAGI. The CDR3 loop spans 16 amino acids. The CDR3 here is CASSYGLAGVGDTQYF.

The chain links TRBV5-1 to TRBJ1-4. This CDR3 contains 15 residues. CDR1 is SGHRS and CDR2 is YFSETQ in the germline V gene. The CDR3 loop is CASSLGGRRNEKLFF.

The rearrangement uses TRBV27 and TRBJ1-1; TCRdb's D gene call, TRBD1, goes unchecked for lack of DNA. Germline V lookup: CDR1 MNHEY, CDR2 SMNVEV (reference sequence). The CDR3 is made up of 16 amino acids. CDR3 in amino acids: CASTAPPRIMNTEAFF.